Detailed here is one TCR beta chain. Its specificity is not known. The sample comes from a study of cytomegalovirus exposure and HLA in healthy donors. Study-wide results and caveats: It was confirmed in vitro that a few of the CMV-associated chains were specific for CMV antigens.

From germline, CDR1 is SGHRS and CDR2 YFSETQ. Trimming shortened V by 0 bases and J by 7 bases, and 10 bases separated the two germline ends. The CDR3 length is 13 residues. Regarding donors, all were healthy bone marrow donors. Amplification used 60 Vbeta primers and 13 Jbeta primers. Method: immunoSEQ multiplex PCR; TCRdb's copy keeps in-frame clones and lacks some. The data contain about 180,000 clones, around 80% of them seen just once; the ten biggest clones take up more than 3%. This TCR was sampled from a woman aged 60 to 75 in good health and CMV-seropositive. The chain employs TRBV5-1 and TRBJ1-1; no clear D. The sequencing sample was made of PBMCs. The CDR3: CASSLGGGVEAFF. For the CDR3, the DNA is TGCGCCAGCAGCTTGGGGGGAGGTGTTGAAGCTTTCTTT.